The 19 T cell receptor beta chains below were found in one sample sequenced in a study of shared clonotypes between healthy human individuals. CD45RO-negative, CCR7-selected cells formed the naive CD8 fraction, which excluded terminally differentiated effector memory CD45RA+ cells. Method: immunoSEQ multiplex PCR; TCRdb's copy keeps in-frame clones and lacks some. The sample shows fewer than 850,000 clones, about 96% of them seen only once. The specimen was naive CD8+ T cells sorted from blood. All receptors come from a man aged 30 to 45 in good health.

V gene TRBV6-6 combines with J gene TRBJ2-7; 7 bases are a match to TRBD1. The germline V gene has CDR1 MNHNY and CDR2 SVGAGI (reference sequence). J was trimmed by 2 bases and V by 5 bases; bases with no gene match: 9. This CDR3 has 15 amino acids. The CDR3 here is CASSPRRDRAYEQYF. CDR3 nucleotides: TGTGCCAGCAGTCCACGCCGCGACAGGGCCTACGAGCAGTACTTC.

This chain uses TRBV7-9 with TRBJ2-7; 12 nucleotides align to TRBD2. The CDR3 is 16 residues long. CDR1 SEHNR and CDR2 FQNEAQ come from the germline V gene (reference sequence). The V and J ends lost 5 bases and 5 bases, in that order; junction bases with no gene match: 10. The CDR3: CASSPGTSGRNDEQYF. The CDR3, as DNA: TGTGCCAGCAGCCCAGGGACTAGCGGGCGAAATGACGAGCAGTACTTC. Combining the CDR3 with reference TRBV7-9 and TRBJ2-7 gives the whole variable domain DTGVSQNPRHKITKRGQNVTFRCDPISEHNRLYWYRQTLGQGPEFLTYFQNEAQLEKSRLLSDRFSAERPKGSFSTLEIQRTEQGDSAMYLCASSPGTSGRNDEQYFGPGTRLTVT.

This clone was seen once. The chain links TRBV29-1 to TRBJ2-7, with TRBD1 identical over 8 bases. With V trimmed by 7 bases and J by 4 bases, 6 bases remained unmatched. This CDR3 has 12 residues. Germline V CDR1 and CDR2: SQVTM, ANQGSEA. CDR3 protein: CSGGQGTYEQYF. CDR3 nucleotides: TGCAGCGGCGGACAGGGAACGTACGAGCAGTACTTC.

This chain joins TRBV4-2 and TRBJ2-2; D gene unclear. The germline V gene encodes CDR1 LGHNA and CDR2 YNFKEQ. V gave up 1 base and J gave up 7 bases, with 16 bases separating them. This CDR3 has 16 residues. The CDR3 nucleotides read TGTGCCAGCAGCCAAGGGGTCGGAAGCCCAGGCGGGGAGCTGTTTTTT. Its protein product is CASSQGVGSPGGELFF.

This clone was detected a few times. The CDR3 DNA follows: TGCAGCGTTGTGGACAGGGCGGGTACGCAGTATTTT. Protein: CSVVDRAGTQYF. The chain links TRBV29-1 to TRBJ2-3, with 8 bases identical to TRBD1. V lost 4 bases and J lost 8; bases outside the gene matches: 5. The CDR3 runs to 12 residues. Germline V gene sequence: CDR1 SQVTM, CDR2 ANQGSEA.

V gene TRBV27 combines with J gene TRBJ2-7, with 7 bases aligning to TRBD1. V was pared by 6 bases and J by 2 bases, with 7 bases of the junction left unmatched. Germline CDR1 reads MNHEY; CDR2 reads SMNVEV (reference sequence). This CDR3 has 14 residues. The CDR3 here is CASSRTGDAYEQYF. CDR3 DNA sequence: TGTGCCAGCAGCCGGACAGGAGATGCCTACGAGCAGTACTTC.

The chain links TRBV27 to TRBJ1-1; 9 bases match TRBD1. V lost 4 bases and J lost 4; bases outside the gene matches: 4. The CDR3 extends over 14 amino acids. Germline V gene lookup returns CDR1 MNHEY and CDR2 SMNVEV (reference sequence). In DNA, the CDR3 is TGTGCCAGCAGTTCGGGACAGGGATTCACTGAAGCTTTCTTT. This encodes CASSSGQGFTEAFF.

V gene TRBV7-9 combines with J gene TRBJ2-6; 7 nucleotides agree with TRBD1. V shed 5 bases and J 4 bases; nucleotides not matched to a gene: 11. The CDR3 totals 17 residues. Looked up from germline, CDR1 is SEHNR and CDR2 is FQNEAQ (reference sequence). The CDR3 DNA follows: TGTGCCAGCAGCATCAGGACAGGTGCAGTGGGGGCCAACGTCCTGACTTTC. As protein: CASSIRTGAVGANVLTF.

The chain has TRBV6-6 and TRBJ2-7; a possible D gene is TRBD1 (6 bases). CDR3 length: 14 amino acids. Germline values: CDR1 MNHNY, CDR2 SVGAGI (reference sequence). Trimming stripped 2 bases from V and 4 bases from J, with 12 bases between. The CDR3 DNA sequence: TGTGCCAGCAGTTACGGACAGCCACCTTACGAGCAGTACTTC. Its protein is CASSYGQPPYEQYF.

The V and J genes are TRBV5-1 and TRBJ2-3, with D perhaps TRBD2 (5 bases). The CDR3 covers 15 residues. Germline CDR1 and CDR2: SGHRS and YFSETQ. V was pared by 0 bases and J by 3 bases, with 11 bases between. Written as DNA, the CDR3 is TGCGCCAGCAGCTTGGCCTTGCGAGGGACAGATACGCAGTATTTT. It is translated as CASSLALRGTDTQYF.

This rearrangement joins TRBV11-2 to TRBJ2-1; possible D gene TRBD2, 5 bases. Germline V gene data show CDR1 as SGHAT and CDR2 as FQNNGV. The CDR3 runs 15 residues. Trimming pared 1 base from V and 7 bases from J, leaving 14 bases between. CDR3 in amino acids: CASSLAFSVRNEQFF. The CDR3 DNA reads TGTGCCAGCAGCTTAGCGTTTAGCGTGCGGAATGAGCAGTTCTTC. The full variable domain, in which reference TRBV11-2 and TRBJ2-1 provide the parts outside the CDR3, is EAGVAQSPRYKIIEKRQSVAFWCNPISGHATLYWYQQILGQGPKLLIQFQNNGVVDDSQLPKDRFSAERLKGVDSTLKIQPAKLEDSAVYLCASSLAFSVRNEQFFGPGTRLTVL.

V usage is TRBV5-1 and J usage is TRBJ1-1, with D unresolved. V dropped 0 bases and J dropped 1 base, with 7 bases sitting between them. The germline CDR1 and CDR2 sequences are SGHRS and YFSETQ. The CDR3 spans 14 residues. Here the CDR3 reads CASSLGGGNTEAFF. In DNA, the CDR3 is TGCGCCAGCAGCTTGGGGGGAGGGAACACTGAAGCTTTCTTT.

CDR3 DNA: TGTGCCAGCAGCTTCCGCGCGGACACTGAAGCTTTCTTT. This gives the protein CASSFRADTEAFF. V gene TRBV5-4 combines with J gene TRBJ1-1; D is unclear. Germline CDR1 and CDR2: SGHNT and YYREEE (reference sequence). Trimming removed 2 bases from V and 3 bases from J, with 8 bases in between. CDR3 length equals 13 residues.

The rearrangement links TRBV9 to TRBJ2-4; D call uncertain. The CDR3 extends over 12 amino acids. The germline CDR1 and CDR2 sequences are SGDLS and YYNGEE. V shed 3 bases and J shed 5 bases, with 6 bases lying between them. The CDR3 protein is CASSGAENIQYF. The DNA for the CDR3 is TGTGCCAGCAGCGGGGCTGAAAACATTCAGTACTTC.

This sequence joins TRBV30 and TRBJ2-5; TRBD2 agrees at 7 bases. With V trimmed by 6 bases and J by 5 bases, 15 bases remained unmatched. CDR3 length: 15 residues. The germline CDR1 and CDR2 sequences are GTSNPN and SVGIG (reference sequence). The CDR3 here is CACPTQREGLETQYF. For the CDR3, the DNA is TGTGCCTGCCCAACCCAGCGGGAAGGACTGGAGACCCAGTACTTC.

The chain carries TRBV28 and TRBJ2-7; 9 positions agree with TRBD1. Per germline, CDR1 MDHEN and CDR2 SYDVKM. The CDR3 sequence is 15 residues long. Trimming took 6 bases from V and 5 from J; bases not matched to a gene: 11. The CDR3 DNA follows: TGTGCCAGCAGAACCGCCGGGACAGGGTACCACGAGCAGTACTTC. Amino acid sequence: CASRTAGTGYHEQYF.

The chain has TRBV19 and TRBJ1-2; 8 nucleotides match TRBD1. After removal of 5 bases from V and 8 bases from J, the junction contained 10 bases not matched to a gene. The CDR3 covers 14 residues. Germline CDR1 reads LNHDA; CDR2 reads SQIVND (reference sequence). The CDR3 region has the DNA TGTGCCAGTAGTGAACCGGACAGGGTTGGAGGCTACACCTTC. Translated, it gives CASSEPDRVGGYTF.

V gene TRBV29-1 combines with J gene TRBJ2-7; 7 nucleotides align to TRBD1. This CDR3 contains 13 residues. V trimming: 5 bases; J trimming: 5 bases; junction bases outside the gene matches: 9. Germline assignment: CDR1 SQVTM and CDR2 ANQGSEA. CDR3 sequence reads: CSVRPDRPHEQYF. DNA for the CDR3: TGCAGCGTTCGGCCGGACAGGCCCCACGAGCAGTACTTC.

This clone was picked up one time. This chain connects TRBV6-4 to TRBJ2-2; the match to TRBD2 covers 11 bases. Germline CDR1 MRHNA, CDR2 SNTAGT. CDR3 length: 15 residues. Germline trimming cut 1 base from V and 6 bases from J; bases unmatched to any gene: 1. CDR3 nucleotides: TGTGCCAGCAGTGACTTAGCGGGAGGGTCCGGGGAGCTGTTTTTT. Encoded protein: CASSDLAGGSGELFF.